This T cell receptor beta chain was identified during a study of OX40 agonist ivuxolimab in advanced cancers. The study in broad terms: The costimulatory receptor OX40 (CD134) was targeted by ivuxolimab, a fully human IgG2 agonistic monoclonal antibody. Intravenous ivuxolimab was administered to patients every 2 weeks at six dose levels: 0.01, 0.1, 0.3, 1.5, 3 and 10 mg/kg. Of the roughly 51 patients in dose escalation, around 19 had hepatocellular carcinoma, approximately 15 had melanoma, 9 had renal cell carcinoma and 9 had head and neck cancer. The dose-escalation cohort was about 86% male with a mean age of about 60 years, ranging from 23 to 79. Prior anti-PD-1, anti-PD-L1 or anti-CTLA-4 therapy was permitted, and checkpoint inhibitors had been received by more than 35% of dose-escalation patients. Three dose-escalation patients achieved partial responses, one with hepatocellular carcinoma and two with cutaneous melanoma. Peripheral TCRbeta sequencing aimed to test whether ivuxolimab altered TCR sequence diversity and caused clonal T-cell expansion. The paper reports the monotherapy dose-escalation portion (N of about 47 patients) of the phase I ivuxolimab trial. What the study reported, not specific to this receptor: After ivuxolimab, CD8+ T cells had more expanded clones than CD4+ T cells on average. Antigen specificity was not determined for the clonally expanded peripheral T cells. In the 0.1-3.0 mg/kg groups, partial responders were among the patients with the lowest normalized peripheral clonal expansion, particularly in CD8+ T cells. At doses from 0.1 to 3.0 mg/kg, clonal expansion was seen in both CD4+ and CD8+ blood T cells between baseline and week 6. Low levels of normalized T-cell clonal expansion were also seen in some patients who did not respond.

The germline V gene (reference sequence) provides CDR1 LNHDA and CDR2 SQIVND. The junction carries 11 bases between V and J, which are trimmed by 1 base and 4 bases respectively. Taken from cysteine to phenylalanine, the CDR3 has 15 residues. This entry keeps only the CDR3 DNA: 45 bases, framed from base 1. The trial excluded patients who had a history of autoimmune disease or were on systemic immunosuppression. In every dose cohort, peripheral blood was drawn for TCR sequencing at baseline, cycle 4 day 1, and cycle 7 day 1. Samples were obtained from an open-label, multicenter, first-in-human phase I dose-escalation trial of ivuxolimab. Adults with locally advanced or metastatic melanoma, renal cell carcinoma, hepatocellular carcinoma or head and neck squamous cell carcinoma were enrolled in the trial. Before TCR sequencing, CD4+ and CD8+ T cells were separately sorted from peripheral blood. For sequencing of the TCRbeta CDR3 region, genomic DNA was extracted from the sorted cells. TCRbeta CDR3 regions were sequenced using the immunoSEQ Assay. The immuneACCESS repertoire file appears here via TCRdb, limited to in-frame rearrangements. These files lack a portion of the clones; in checked studies, under half of the deficit traces to unresolved V genes, and the cause of the others is not known. The sample data list 77,000 or so clones, and 88% of these were observed just once. The top ten clonotypes cover under 0.9% of the sample.

Turning to this clone: Its cognate antigen has yet to be identified. The sample holds no much larger clone one base away, and base qualities are not on file.

This clonotype originated in an adult with an advanced solid tumor such as melanoma, head and neck, liver or kidney cancer. This receptor chain uses TRBV19 and TRBJ2-1; TRBD2 might be the D gene, on 7 matching bases. This material consisted of CD4+ or CD8+ T cells sorted from blood, taken in a trial of the OX40 agonist ivuxolimab. This receptor has the CDR3 CASSIGGGQYNEQFF. The sequenced DNA: TGTGCCAGTAGTATAGGGGGGGGCCAATACAATGAGCAGTTCTTC.